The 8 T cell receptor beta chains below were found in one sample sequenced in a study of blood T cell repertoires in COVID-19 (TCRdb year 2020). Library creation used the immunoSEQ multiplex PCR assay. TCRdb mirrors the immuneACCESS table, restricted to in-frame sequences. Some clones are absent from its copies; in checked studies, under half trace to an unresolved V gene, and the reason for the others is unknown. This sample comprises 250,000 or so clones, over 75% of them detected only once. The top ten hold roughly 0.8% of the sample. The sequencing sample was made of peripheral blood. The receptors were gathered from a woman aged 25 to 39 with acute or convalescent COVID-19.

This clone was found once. CDR3 region: CASSTKFSGTSTDTQYF. In DNA, the CDR3 is TGCGCCAGCAGCACGAAATTTAGCGGGACTAGCACAGATACGCAGTATTTT. The rearrangement joins TRBV5-1 to TRBJ2-3; TRBD2 aligns across 8 bases. Germline loops: CDR1 SGHRS, CDR2 YFSETQ. The CDR3 is 17 amino acids. The V gene end was trimmed by 4 bases and the J gene end by 0 bases; junction bases not matched to a gene: 10.

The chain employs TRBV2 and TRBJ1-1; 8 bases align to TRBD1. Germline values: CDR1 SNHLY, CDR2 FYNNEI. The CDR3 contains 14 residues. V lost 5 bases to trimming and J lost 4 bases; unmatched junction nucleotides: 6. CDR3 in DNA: TGTGCCAGCAGTACAGGACAGGGTTTCACTGAAGCTTTCTTT. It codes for CASSTGQGFTEAFF.

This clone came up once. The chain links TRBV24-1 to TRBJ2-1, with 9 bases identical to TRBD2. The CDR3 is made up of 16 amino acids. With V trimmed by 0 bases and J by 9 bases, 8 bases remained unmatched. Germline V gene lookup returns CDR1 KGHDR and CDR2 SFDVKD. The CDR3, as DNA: TGTGCCACCAGTGATTTGGGTGCGGGGGGGGTCGGTGAGCAGTTCTTC. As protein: CATSDLGAGGVGEQFF.

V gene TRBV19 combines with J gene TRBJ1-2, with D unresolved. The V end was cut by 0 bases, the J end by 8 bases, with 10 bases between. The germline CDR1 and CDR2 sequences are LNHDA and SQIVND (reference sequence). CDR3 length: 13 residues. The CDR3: CASSIDPWSGYTF. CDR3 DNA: TGTGCCAGTAGTATAGACCCGTGGAGCGGCTACACCTTC.

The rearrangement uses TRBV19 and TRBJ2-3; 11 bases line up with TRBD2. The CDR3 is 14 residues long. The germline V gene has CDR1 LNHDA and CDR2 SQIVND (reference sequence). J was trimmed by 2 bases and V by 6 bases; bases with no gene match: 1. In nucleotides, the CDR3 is TGTGCCAGTAGACTAGCGGGGGACACAGATACGCAGTATTTT. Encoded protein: CASRLAGDTDTQYF.

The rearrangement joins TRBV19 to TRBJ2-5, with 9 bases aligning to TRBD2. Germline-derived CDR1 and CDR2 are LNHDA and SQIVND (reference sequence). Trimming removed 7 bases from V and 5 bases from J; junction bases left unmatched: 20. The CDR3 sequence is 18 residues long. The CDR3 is CASTPRGWELAGMETQYF. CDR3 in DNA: TGTGCCAGTACCCCACGTGGTTGGGAGCTAGCGGGAATGGAGACCCAGTACTTC.

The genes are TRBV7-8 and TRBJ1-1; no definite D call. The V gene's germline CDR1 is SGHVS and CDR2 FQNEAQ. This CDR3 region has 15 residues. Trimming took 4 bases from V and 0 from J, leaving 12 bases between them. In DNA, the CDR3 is TGTGCCAGCAGCTCGATGAACTATATGAACACTGAAGCTTTCTTT. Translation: CASSSMNYMNTEAFF.

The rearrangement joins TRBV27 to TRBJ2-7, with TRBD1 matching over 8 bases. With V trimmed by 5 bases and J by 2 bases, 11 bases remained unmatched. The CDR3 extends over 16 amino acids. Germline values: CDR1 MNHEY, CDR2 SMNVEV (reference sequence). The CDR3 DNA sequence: TGTGCCAGCAGTCTTTCCTTACAGGGGGTAGCCTACGAGCAGTACTTC. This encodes CASSLSLQGVAYEQYF.